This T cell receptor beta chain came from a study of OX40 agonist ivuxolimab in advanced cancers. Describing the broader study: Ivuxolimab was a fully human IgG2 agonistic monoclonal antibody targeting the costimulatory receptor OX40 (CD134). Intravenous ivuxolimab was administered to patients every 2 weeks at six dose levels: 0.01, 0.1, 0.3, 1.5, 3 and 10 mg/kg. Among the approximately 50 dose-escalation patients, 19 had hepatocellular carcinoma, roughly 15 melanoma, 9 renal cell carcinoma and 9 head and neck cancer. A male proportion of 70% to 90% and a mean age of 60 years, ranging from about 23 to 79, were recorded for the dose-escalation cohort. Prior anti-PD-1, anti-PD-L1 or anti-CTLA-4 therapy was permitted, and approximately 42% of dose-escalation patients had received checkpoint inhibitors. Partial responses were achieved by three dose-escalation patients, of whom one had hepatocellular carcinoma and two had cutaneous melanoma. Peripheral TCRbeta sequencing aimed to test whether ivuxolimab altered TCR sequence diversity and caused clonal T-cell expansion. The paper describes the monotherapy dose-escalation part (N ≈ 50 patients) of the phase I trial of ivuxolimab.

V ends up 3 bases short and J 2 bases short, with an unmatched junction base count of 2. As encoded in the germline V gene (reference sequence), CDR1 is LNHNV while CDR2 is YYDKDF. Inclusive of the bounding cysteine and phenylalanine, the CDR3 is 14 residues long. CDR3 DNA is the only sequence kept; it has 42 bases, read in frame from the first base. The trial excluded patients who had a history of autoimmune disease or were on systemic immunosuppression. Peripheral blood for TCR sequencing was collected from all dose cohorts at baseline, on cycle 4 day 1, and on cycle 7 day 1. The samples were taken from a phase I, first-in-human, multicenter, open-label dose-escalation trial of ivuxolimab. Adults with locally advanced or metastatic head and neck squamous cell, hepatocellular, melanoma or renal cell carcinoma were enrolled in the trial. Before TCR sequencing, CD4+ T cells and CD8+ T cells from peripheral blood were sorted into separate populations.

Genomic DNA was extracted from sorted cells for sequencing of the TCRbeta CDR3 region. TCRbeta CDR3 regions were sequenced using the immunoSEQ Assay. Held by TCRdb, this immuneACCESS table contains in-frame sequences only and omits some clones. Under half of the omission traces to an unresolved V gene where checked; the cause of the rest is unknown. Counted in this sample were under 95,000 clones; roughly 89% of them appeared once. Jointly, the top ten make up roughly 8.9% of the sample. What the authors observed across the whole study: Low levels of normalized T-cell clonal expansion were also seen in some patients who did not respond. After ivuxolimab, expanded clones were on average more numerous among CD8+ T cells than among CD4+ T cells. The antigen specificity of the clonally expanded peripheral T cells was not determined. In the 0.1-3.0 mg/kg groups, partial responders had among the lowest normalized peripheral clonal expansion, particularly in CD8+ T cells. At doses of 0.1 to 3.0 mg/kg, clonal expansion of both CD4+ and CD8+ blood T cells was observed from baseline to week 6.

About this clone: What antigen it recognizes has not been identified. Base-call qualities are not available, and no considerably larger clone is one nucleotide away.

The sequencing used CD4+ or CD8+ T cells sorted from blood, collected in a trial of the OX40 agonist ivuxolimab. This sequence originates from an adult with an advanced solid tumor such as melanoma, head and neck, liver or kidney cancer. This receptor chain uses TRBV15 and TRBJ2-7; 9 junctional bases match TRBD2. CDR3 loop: CATSRGTSTYEQYF. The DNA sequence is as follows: TGTGCCACCAGCAGGGGGACTAGCACCTACGAGCAGTACTTC.